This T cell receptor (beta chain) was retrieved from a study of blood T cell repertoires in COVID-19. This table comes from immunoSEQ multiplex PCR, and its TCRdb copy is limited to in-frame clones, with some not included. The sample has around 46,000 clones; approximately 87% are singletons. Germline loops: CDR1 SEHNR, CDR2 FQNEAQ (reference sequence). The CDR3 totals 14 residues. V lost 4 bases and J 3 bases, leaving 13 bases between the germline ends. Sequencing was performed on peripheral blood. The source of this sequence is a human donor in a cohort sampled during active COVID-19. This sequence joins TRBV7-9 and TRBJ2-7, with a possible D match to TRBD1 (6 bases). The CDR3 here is CASSSRGPFYEQYF. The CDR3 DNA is TGTGCCAGCAGCTCCAGGGGCCCGTTCTACGAGCAGTACTTC.